Below, 8 T cell receptor beta chains from the same sample are listed, as sequenced in a study of cytomegalovirus exposure and HLA in healthy donors. Amplification used 60 Vbeta primers and 13 Jbeta primers. The table came from immunoSEQ multiplex PCR; TCRdb's copy has only in-frame clones and leaves some out. The sample has around 180,000 clones; 70% to 80% are singletons. Sequencing used PBMCs. All receptors derive from a woman in her 30s in good health and CMV-seropositive.

The chain employs TRBV7-8 and TRBJ2-5, with 9 nucleotides matching TRBD1. Germline CDR1 reads SGHVS; CDR2 reads FQNEAQ. The CDR3 contains 15 residues. With V trimmed by 4 bases and J by 5 bases, 8 bases remained unmatched. The CDR3, as DNA: TGTGCCAGCAGCTCGACAGGGGGGATGGTGGAGACCCAGTACTTC. The encoded protein is CASSSTGGMVETQYF.

The chain links TRBV9 to TRBJ2-5, with 9 bases fitting TRBD1. The germline gives CDR1 SGDLS, CDR2 YYNGEE. V dropped 0 bases and J dropped 4; count of bases not matched to a gene: 4. There are 15 residues in the CDR3. The CDR3, as DNA: TGTGCCAGCAGCGTAGAAGGGACAGGGCCAGAGACCCAGTACTTC. Translation: CASSVEGTGPETQYF.

The V call is TRBV4-3, the J call TRBJ1-5, with D possibly matching TRBD1 (5 bases). CDR3 length equals 19 residues. Germline assignment: CDR1 LGHNA and CDR2 YSLEER. Between the trimmed V and J ends, which lost 2 bases and 5 bases, there was a span of 25 bases. CDR3 nucleotides: TGCGCCAGCAGCCAATCCTTATTTCTGGGACGGGAGAGGGATCAGCCCCAGCATTTT. It translates to CASSQSLFLGRERDQPQHF.

This clone was observed a single time. The rearrangement uses TRBV11-2 and TRBJ2-1; 7 bases match TRBD2. J gave up 5 bases and V 5 bases, and 18 bases lay outside the gene matches. Germline CDR1 SGHAT, CDR2 FQNNGV. The CDR3 is 18 residues long. CDR3 sequence reads: CASSLLALSGMSNNEQFF. The CDR3 DNA sequence: TGTGCCAGCAGCCTCCTAGCCTTAAGCGGGATGTCGAACAATGAGCAGTTCTTC.

A note on this clone: One junction end does not reproduce the germline sequence, and a read error may be involved. The chain employs TRBV7-3 and TRBJ2-2; perhaps TRBD2 as D (6 bases). CDR1 and CDR2 from the germline V gene are SGHTA and FQGTGA. The CDR3 has 15 amino acids. CDR3 DNA: TGTGCCAGCAGCTTATACCTAAATTTTGGCGGGGAACTGTTTTTT. It yields the protein CASSLYLNFGGELFF. Supplemented by reference TRBV7-3 and TRBJ2-2, the full variable domain reads GAGVSQTPSNKVTEKGKYVELRCDPISGHTALYWYRQSLGQGPEFLIYFQGTGAADDSGLPNDRFFAVRPEGSVSTLKIQRTERGDSAVYLCASSLYLNFGGELFFGEGSRLTVL.

The chain couples TRBV15 to TRBJ1-4; 8 bases line up with TRBD1. The germline CDR1 and CDR2 sequences are LNHNV and YYDKDF (reference sequence). This CDR3 has 17 amino acids. With 3 bases clipped from V and 6 bases from J, the junction kept 12 bases outside the gene matches. The CDR3 loop is CATSSEIPGTGDEKLFF. The CDR3 DNA follows: TGTGCCACCAGCAGCGAGATACCCGGGACAGGAGATGAAAAACTGTTTTTT.

The V call is TRBV18, the J call TRBJ1-1; D possibly corresponds to TRBD1 (6 bases). This CDR3 region has 14 residues. CDR1 is KGHSH and CDR2 is LQKENI in the germline V gene. V lost 2 bases and J lost 5, with 12 bases in between. The CDR3 loop is CASSPGGAQTEAFF. DNA of the CDR3: TGTGCCAGCTCACCAGGGGGGGCGCAAACTGAAGCTTTCTTT.

The V call is TRBV19, the J call TRBJ1-4; TRBD1 is a possible D gene (6 bases). From germline, CDR1 is LNHDA and CDR2 SQIVND (reference sequence). The CDR3 length is 13 residues. Between the trimmed V and J ends, which lost 9 bases and 8 bases, there was a span of 16 bases. CDR3 amino acids: CASDRTAGEKLFF. Here the CDR3 DNA reads TGTGCCAGCGACAGGACGGCAGGGGAAAAACTGTTTTTT.